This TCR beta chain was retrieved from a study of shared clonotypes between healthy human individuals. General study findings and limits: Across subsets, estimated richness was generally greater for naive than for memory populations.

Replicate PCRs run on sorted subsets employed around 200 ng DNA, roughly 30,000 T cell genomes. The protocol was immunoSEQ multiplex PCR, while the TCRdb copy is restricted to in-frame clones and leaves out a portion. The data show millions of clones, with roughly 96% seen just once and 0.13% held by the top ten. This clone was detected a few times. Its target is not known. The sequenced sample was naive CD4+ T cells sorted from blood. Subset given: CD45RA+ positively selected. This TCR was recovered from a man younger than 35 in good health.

This chain's CDR3 is CAWSSGAGTQYF. The CDR3 nucleotides are TGTGCCTGGAGTTCGGGAGCGGGCACGCAGTATTTT. The chain links TRBV30 to TRBJ2-3; possibly TRBD2 for D (6 bases). V dropped 2 bases and J dropped 9 bases, with 12 bases sitting between them. Germline V gene data show CDR1 as GTSNPN and CDR2 as SVGIG (reference sequence). This CDR3 has 12 residues.